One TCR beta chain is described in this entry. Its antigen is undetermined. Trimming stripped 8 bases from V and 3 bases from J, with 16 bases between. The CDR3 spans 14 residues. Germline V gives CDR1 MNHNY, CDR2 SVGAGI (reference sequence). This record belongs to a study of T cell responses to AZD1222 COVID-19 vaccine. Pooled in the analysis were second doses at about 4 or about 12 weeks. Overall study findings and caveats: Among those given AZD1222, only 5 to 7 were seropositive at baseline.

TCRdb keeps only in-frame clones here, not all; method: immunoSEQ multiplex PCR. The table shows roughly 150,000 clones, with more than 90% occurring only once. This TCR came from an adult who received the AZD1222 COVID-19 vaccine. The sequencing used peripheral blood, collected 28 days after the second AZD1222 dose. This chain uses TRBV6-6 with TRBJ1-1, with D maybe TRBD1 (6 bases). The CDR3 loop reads CASSRTSGDTEAFF. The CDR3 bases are TGTGCCAGCTCCCGGACATCAGGGGACACTGAAGCTTTCTTT.